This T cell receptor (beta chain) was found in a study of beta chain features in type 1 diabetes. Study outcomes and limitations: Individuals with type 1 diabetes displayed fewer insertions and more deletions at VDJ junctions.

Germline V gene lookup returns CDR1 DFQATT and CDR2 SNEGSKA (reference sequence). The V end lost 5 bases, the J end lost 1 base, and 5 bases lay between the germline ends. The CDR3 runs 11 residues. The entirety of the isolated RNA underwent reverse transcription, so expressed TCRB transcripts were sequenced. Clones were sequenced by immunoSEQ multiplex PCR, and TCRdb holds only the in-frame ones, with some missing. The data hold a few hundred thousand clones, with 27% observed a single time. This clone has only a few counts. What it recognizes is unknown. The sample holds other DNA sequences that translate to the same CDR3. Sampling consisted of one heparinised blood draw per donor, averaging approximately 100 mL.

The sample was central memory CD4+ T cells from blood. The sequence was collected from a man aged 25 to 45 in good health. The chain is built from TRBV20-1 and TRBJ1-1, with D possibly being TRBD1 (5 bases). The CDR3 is CSAGGNTEAFF. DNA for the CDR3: TGCAGTGCTGGGGGGAACACTGAAGCTTTCTTT.